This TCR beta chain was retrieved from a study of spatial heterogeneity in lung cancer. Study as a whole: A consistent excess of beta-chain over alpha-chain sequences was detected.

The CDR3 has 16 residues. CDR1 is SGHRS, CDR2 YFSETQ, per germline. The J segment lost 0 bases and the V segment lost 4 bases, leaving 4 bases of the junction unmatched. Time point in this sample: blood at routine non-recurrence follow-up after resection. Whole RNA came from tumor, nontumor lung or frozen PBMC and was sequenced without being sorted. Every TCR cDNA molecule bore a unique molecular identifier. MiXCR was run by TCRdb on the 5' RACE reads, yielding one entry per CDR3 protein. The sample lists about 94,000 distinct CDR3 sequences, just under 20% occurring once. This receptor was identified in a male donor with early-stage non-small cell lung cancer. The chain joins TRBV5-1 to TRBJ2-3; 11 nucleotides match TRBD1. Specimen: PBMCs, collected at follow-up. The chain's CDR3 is CASSQGTGGSTDTQYF. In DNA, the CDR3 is TGCGCCAGCAGCCAAGGGACAGGGGGTAGCACAGATACGCAGTATTTT.